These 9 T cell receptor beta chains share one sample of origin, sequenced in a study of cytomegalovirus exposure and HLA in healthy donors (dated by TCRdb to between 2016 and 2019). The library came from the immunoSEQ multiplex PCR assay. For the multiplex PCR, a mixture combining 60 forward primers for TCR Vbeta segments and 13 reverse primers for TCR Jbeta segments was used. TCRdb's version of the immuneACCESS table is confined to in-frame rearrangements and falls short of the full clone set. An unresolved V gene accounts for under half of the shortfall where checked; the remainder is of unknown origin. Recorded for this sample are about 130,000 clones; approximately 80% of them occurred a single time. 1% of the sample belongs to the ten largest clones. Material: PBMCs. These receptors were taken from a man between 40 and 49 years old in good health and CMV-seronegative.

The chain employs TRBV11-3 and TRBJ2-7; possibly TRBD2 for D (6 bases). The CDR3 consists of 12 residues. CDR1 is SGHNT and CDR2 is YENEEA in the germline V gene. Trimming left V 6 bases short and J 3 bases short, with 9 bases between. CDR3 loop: CASSPGGYEQYF. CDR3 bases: TGTGCCAGCAGTCCCGGGGGCTACGAGCAGTACTTC.

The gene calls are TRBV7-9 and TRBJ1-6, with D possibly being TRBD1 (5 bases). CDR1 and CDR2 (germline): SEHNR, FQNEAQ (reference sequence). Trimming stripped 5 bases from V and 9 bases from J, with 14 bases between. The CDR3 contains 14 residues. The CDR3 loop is CASSVSLGGSPLHF. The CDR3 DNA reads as TGTGCCAGCAGCGTCTCCTTGGGGGGTTCACCCCTCCACTTT. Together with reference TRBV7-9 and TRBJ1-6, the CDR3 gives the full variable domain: DTGVSQNPRHKITKRGQNVTFRCDPISEHNRLYWYRQTLGQGPEFLTYFQNEAQLEKSRLLSDRFSAERPKGSFSTLEIQRTEQGDSAMYLCASSVSLGGSPLHFGNGTRLTVT.

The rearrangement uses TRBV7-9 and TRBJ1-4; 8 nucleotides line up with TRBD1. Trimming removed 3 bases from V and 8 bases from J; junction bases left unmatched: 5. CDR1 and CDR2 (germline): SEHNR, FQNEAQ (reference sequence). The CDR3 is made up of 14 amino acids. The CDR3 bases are TGTGCCAGCAGCTTGGACAGGGCCGACGAAAAACTGTTTTTT. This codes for CASSLDRADEKLFF.

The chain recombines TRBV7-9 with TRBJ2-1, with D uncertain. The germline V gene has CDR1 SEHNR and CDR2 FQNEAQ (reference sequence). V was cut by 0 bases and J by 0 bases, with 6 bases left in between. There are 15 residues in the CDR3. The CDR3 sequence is CASSLAESSYNEQFF. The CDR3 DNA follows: TGTGCCAGCAGCTTAGCAGAGAGCTCCTACAATGAGCAGTTCTTC.

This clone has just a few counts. The CDR3 sequence: CASSDGLVSYEQYF. CDR3 coding DNA: TGTGCCAGCAGTGACGGACTGGTCTCCTACGAGCAGTACTTC. This sequence joins TRBV25-1 and TRBJ2-7; TRBD2 might be the D (5 bases). The V and J ends lost 3 bases and 0 bases respectively, with 9 bases between them. Germline V lookup: CDR1 MGHDK, CDR2 SYGVNS. The CDR3 loop spans 14 amino acids.

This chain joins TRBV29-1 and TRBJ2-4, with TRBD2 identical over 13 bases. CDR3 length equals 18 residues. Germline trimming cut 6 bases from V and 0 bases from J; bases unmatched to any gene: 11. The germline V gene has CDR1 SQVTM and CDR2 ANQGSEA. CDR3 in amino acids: CSVRTSGSRVAAKNIQYF. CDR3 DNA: TGCAGCGTCCGGACTAGCGGGAGCAGGGTAGCAGCCAAAAACATTCAGTACTTC. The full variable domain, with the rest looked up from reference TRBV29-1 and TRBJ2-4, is SAVISQKPSRDICQRGTSLTIQCQVDSQVTMMFWYRQQPGQSLTLIATANQGSEATYESGFVIDKFPISRPNLTFSTLTVSNMSPEDSSIYLCSVRTSGSRVAAKNIQYFGAGTRLSVL.

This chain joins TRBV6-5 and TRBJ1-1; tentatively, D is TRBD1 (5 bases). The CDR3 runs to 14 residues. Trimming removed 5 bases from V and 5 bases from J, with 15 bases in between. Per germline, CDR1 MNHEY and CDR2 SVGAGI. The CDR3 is CASSRSGQVTEAFF. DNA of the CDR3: TGTGCCAGCAGTCGCTCAGGGCAGGTGACTGAAGCTTTCTTT.

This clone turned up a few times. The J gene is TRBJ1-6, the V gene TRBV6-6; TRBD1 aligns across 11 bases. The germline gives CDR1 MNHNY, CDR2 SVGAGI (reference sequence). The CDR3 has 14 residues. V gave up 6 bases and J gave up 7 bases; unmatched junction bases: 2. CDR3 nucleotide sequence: TGTGCCAGCAGGGACAGGGGGCTGAATTCACCCCTCCACTTT. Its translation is CASRDRGLNSPLHF.

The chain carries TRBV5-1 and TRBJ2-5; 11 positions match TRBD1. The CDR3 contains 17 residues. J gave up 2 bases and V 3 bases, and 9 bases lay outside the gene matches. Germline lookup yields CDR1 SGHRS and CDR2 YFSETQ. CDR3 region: CASSSGGTGGGQETQYF. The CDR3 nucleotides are TGCGCCAGCAGCTCGGGGGGGACAGGGGGTGGACAAGAGACCCAGTACTTC. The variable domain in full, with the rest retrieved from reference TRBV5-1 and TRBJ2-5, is KAGVTQTPRYLIKTRGQQVTLSCSPISGHRSVSWYQQTPGQGLQFLFEYFSETQRNKGNFPGRFSGRQFSNSRSEMNVSTLELGDSALYLCASSSGGTGGGQETQYFGPGTRLLVL.